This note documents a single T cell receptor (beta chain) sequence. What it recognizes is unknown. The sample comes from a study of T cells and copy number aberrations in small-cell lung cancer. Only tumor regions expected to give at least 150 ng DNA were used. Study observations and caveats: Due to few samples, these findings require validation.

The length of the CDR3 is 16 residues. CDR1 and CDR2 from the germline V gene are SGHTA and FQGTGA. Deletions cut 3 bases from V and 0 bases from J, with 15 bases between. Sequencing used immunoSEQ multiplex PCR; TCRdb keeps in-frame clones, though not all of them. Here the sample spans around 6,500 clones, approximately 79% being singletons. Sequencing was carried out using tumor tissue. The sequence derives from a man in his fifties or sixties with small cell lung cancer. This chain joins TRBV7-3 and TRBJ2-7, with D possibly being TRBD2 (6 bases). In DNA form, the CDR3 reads TGTGCCAGCAGCTTCTTCAGCGGGTCTAGCTCCTACGAGCAGTACTTC. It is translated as CASSFFSGSSSYEQYF.